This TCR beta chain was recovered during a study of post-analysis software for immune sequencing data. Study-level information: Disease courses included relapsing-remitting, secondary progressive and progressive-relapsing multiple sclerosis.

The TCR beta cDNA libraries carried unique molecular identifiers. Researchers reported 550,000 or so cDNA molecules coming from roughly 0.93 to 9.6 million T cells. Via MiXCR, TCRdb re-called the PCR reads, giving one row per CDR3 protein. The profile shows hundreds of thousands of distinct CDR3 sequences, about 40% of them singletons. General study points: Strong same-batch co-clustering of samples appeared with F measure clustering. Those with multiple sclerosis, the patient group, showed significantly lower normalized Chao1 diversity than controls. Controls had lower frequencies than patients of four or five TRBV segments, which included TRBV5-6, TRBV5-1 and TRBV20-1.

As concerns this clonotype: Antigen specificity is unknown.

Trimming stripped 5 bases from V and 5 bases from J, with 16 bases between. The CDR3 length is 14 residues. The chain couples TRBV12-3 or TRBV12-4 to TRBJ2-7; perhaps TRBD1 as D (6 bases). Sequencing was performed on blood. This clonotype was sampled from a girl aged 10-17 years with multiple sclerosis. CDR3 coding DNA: TGTGCCAGCAGTCTCTTCCTACAGGGTAACGAGCAGTACTTC. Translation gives CASSLFLQGNEQYF.